Listed below are T cell receptor beta chains from one sample, sequenced in a study of blood T cells in healthy people across ages. TCRdb independently ran MiXCR on the 5' RACE reads; one entry per CDR3 protein. Found here are hundreds of thousands of distinct CDR3 sequences, 56% of them singletons; the top ten hold roughly 25%. Input material: blood. These receptor sequences come from a man aged 35 to 55 in good health. Each CDR3 is given with its conserved first and last residue. D genes are given only for firm matches. Size tells how often a clone was seen (once, few, many) or the class of an expanded clone, and some rows leave it out.

cdr3_length	d_call	v_call	j_call	clone_size	cdr3_nt	cdr3_aa
19	TRBD1	TRBV12-3/TRBV12-4	TRBJ2-5	NA	TGTGCCAGCAGCGACGGGGGACAGGGGGCCCTGAGGGTTCAAGAGACCCAGTACTTC	CASSDGGQGALRVQETQYF
12	NA	TRBV29-1	TRBJ1-2	NA	TGCAGCGTTGAAGATATGGGGCTGGGCTACACCTTC	CSVEDMGLGYTF
16	TRBD2	TRBV6-2/TRBV6-3	TRBJ2-1	few	TGTGCCAGCAGTTACTCGGCGACTAGCGGGTTCAATGAGCAGTTCTTC	CASSYSATSGFNEQFF
18	TRBD2	TRBV9	TRBJ2-1	NA	TGTGCCAGCAGCATCCACCGGACTAGCGGGGCCTCCTACAATGAGCAGTTCTTC	CASSIHRTSGASYNEQFF
14	TRBD1	TRBV29-1	TRBJ2-3	NA	TGCAGCGTCCATGGGACAGGGGGCACAGATACGCAGTATTTT	CSVHGTGGTDTQYF
12	NA	TRBV6-6	TRBJ2-1	NA	TGTGCCGCAGGACTTTCCTACAATGAGCAGTTCTTC	CAAGLSYNEQFF
16	TRBD1	TRBV2	TRBJ1-2	NA	TGTGCCAGCAGCGCTGACAGGCCAGGGGGGTTCGATGGCTACACCTTC	CASSADRPGGFDGYTF
16	TRBD2	TRBV13	TRBJ2-7	NA	TGTGCCAGCAGCTTAAGTGGTGGCGGGAGGATCTACGAGCAGTACTTC	CASSLSGGGRIYEQYF
16	TRBD2	TRBV6-2/TRBV6-3	TRBJ2-3	NA	TGTGCCAGCAGTTACCCAGCGGGAGGAGGCACAGATACGCAGTATTTT	CASSYPAGGGTDTQYF
14	NA	TRBV20-1	TRBJ1-6	many	TGCAGTGCTAGACAGGGATCCTATAATTCACCCCTCCACTTT	CSARQGSYNSPLHF
12	NA	TRBV29-1	TRBJ1-2	few	TGCAGCGTTTCCGGGGCACGCTATGGCTACACCTTC	CSVSGARYGYTF
11	NA	TRBV20-1	TRBJ1-1	NA	TGCAGTGCTTGGGATTTGTTCGGAGCTTTCTTT	CSAWDLFGAFF
14	NA	TRBV7-2	TRBJ2-7	NA	TGTGCCAGCAGTTCCGACAGCGTCTCCTACGAGCAGTACTTC	CASSSDSVSYEQYF
13	NA	TRBV20-1	TRBJ2-4	few	TGCAGTGCTAGAGATCCGCGGTTGAACATTCAGTACTTC	CSARDPRLNIQYF
16	TRBD2	TRBV6-2/TRBV6-3	TRBJ2-5	once	TGTGCCAGCAGTTATGCTAGCGGGAACAAGCTGACAACCCAGTACTTC	CASSYASGNKLTTQYF
13	NA	TRBV2	TRBJ2-5	NA	TGTGCCAGCAGTGACGTCAGGCGGGAGACCCAGTACTTC	CASSDVRRETQYF
15	TRBD2	TRBV25-1	TRBJ2-5	few	TGTGCCAGCAGTGAATTGGGGAGGGACCAAGAGACCCAGTACTTC	CASSELGRDQETQYF
13	NA	TRBV6-1	TRBJ1-1	NA	TGTGCCAGCAGTGAACTCCGGAACACTGAAGCTTTCTTT	CASSELRNTEAFF
14	TRBD2	TRBV6-5	TRBJ2-1	few	TGTGCCAGCAGTTGGGGACTAGCAGGGAATGAGCAGTTCTTC	CASSWGLAGNEQFF
14	NA	TRBV27	TRBJ1-4	NA	TGTGCCAGCAGTCCCGCGGATGAGAATGAAAAACTGTTTTTT	CASSPADENEKLFF
16	TRBD1	TRBV9	TRBJ2-3	NA	TGTGCCAGCAGCGTAGGGACAGGGGGGGCCCCAGATACGCAGTATTTT	CASSVGTGGAPDTQYF
16	NA	TRBV28	TRBJ1-5	NA	TGTGCCAGCAGTTACCCCGGACAGAGGAGCAATCAGCCCCAGCATTTT	CASSYPGQRSNQPQHF
14	NA	TRBV5-5	TRBJ2-7	NA	TGTGCCAGCGGCCAGGGGTCGAAGACCTGCGAGCAGTACTTC	CASGQGSKTCEQYF
17	NA	TRBV25-1	TRBJ2-1	few	TGTGCCAGCAGCGCGCCCAAAGGGGGGGTGACGGTTAGTGAGCAGTTCTTC	CASSAPKGGVTVSEQFF
15	NA	TRBV7-2	TRBJ2-5	NA	TGTGCCAGCAGCTTAGGGGGGAAAAACCAAGAGACCCAGTACTTC	CASSLGGKNQETQYF
16	TRBD1	TRBV11-1	TRBJ2-5	NA	TGTGCCAGCAGCCCAGCTCAGGGACAGGGCTACAATGAGCAGTACTTC	CASSPAQGQGYNEQYF
13	NA	TRBV5-1	TRBJ1-4	NA	TGCGCCAGCAGCTTGTTCGGTGATGAAAAACTGTTTTTT	CASSLFGDEKLFF
14	NA	TRBV6-5	TRBJ2-5	NA	TGTGCCAGCAGCGAACCTCAGGGGCAAGAGACCCAGTACTTC	CASSEPQGQETQYF
13	TRBD1	TRBV6-4	TRBJ1-1	NA	TGTGCCAGCGCAAGACAGGGAAATACTGAAGCTTTCTTT	CASARQGNTEAFF
13	NA	TRBV7-2	TRBJ2-3	NA	TGTGCCAGCAGCTTAGGATCGGTAGATACGCAGTATTTT	CASSLGSVDTQYF
15	NA	TRBV2	TRBJ2-5	few	TGTGCCACCAAAGGAGCCCACGGGGACGGCGAGACCCAGTACTTC	CATKGAHGDGETQYF
15	TRBD1	TRBV4-2	TRBJ1-1	NA	TGTGCCAGCAGCCGCGGACAGGGGGCTAGCACTGAAGCTTTCTTT	CASSRGQGASTEAFF
16	TRBD2	TRBV5-1	TRBJ2-1	NA	TGCGCCAGCAGCTTGGTACGCGGGAGGGTTTACAATGAGCAGTTCTTC	CASSLVRGRVYNEQFF
13	NA	TRBV20-1	TRBJ2-7	NA	TGCAGTGCTAGTTTGGACATATCCTACGAGCAGTACTTC	CSASLDISYEQYF
13	NA	TRBV7-3	TRBJ2-7	many	TGTGCCAGCAGCTTAACTAGCTCCTACGAGCAGTACTTC	CASSLTSSYEQYF
15	TRBD2	TRBV6-1	TRBJ2-1	few	TGTGCCAGCAGCCTCACTAGCGGGAGGCCCAATGAGCAGTTCTTC	CASSLTSGRPNEQFF
14	NA	TRBV7-2	TRBJ2-7	NA	TGTGCCAGCAGCTTGGGGGTGGGGGCCTGGGAGCAGTACTTC	CASSLGVGAWEQYF
14	TRBD1	TRBV7-9	TRBJ1-1	NA	TGTGCCAGCAGCGCGGACAGGGGTTCCACTGAGGCTTTCTTT	CASSADRGSTEAFF
15	NA	TRBV12-3/TRBV12-4	TRBJ2-7	once	TGTGCCAGCAGTTCATATACTGCCGTTTCCTACGAGCAGTACTTC	CASSSYTAVSYEQYF
15	TRBD2	TRBV20-1	TRBJ2-7	NA	TGCAGTGCTAGAAATGTTGAGGGAGGGGACTACGAGCAGTACTTC	CSARNVEGGDYEQYF
11	NA	TRBV7-3	TRBJ2-1	few	TGTGCCAGCAGCTCAGATCGGCAGCAGTTCTTC	CASSSDRQQFF
16	TRBD2	TRBV6-6	TRBJ2-5	few	TGTGCCAGCAGTTACGGACTAGCGACTTTAAAAGAGACCCAGTACTTC	CASSYGLATLKETQYF
14	TRBD1	TRBV2	TRBJ1-2	NA	TGTGCCAGCCACCGGACAGGGTTGGGCTATGGCTACACCTTC	CASHRTGLGYGYTF
16	NA	TRBV7-2	TRBJ2-5	NA	TGTGCCAGCAGCTTTTACCCGGCTAGCCAACAAGGGACCCAGTACTTC	CASSFYPASQQGTQYF
15	NA	TRBV7-6	TRBJ1-1	few	TGTGCCAGCAGCTTAGGCGCAGGGGCGAACACTGAAGCTTTCTTT	CASSLGAGANTEAFF
16	TRBD2	TRBV7-2	TRBJ2-5	few	TGTGCCAGCAGCCTCGGGAGATCAGGGACTAGTTTACGCCAGTACTTC	CASSLGRSGTSLRQYF
13	NA	TRBV7-9	TRBJ2-5	NA	TGTGCCAGCAGCTTAGAAGGGGCTCGGGAGCAGTACTTC	CASSLEGAREQYF
14	TRBD2	TRBV28	TRBJ2-6	few	TGTGCCAGCGCCCGGGAGGCAGGGGCCAACGTCCTGACTTTC	CASAREAGANVLTF
19	NA	TRBV7-2	TRBJ2-3	NA	TGTGCCAGCAGCTTATATGGCGAGTATAGCCTGGGCTACACAGATACGCAGTATTTT	CASSLYGEYSLGYTDTQYF
15	NA	TRBV20-1	TRBJ1-5	NA	TGCAGTGCTGGACCGGGACGGTATAGCAATCAGCCCCAGCATTTT	CSAGPGRYSNQPQHF
14	NA	TRBV30	TRBJ1-5	NA	TGTGCCTGGAGTGTACCACAGACTAATCAGCCCCAGCATTTT	CAWSVPQTNQPQHF
14	TRBD1	TRBV20-1	TRBJ1-2	few	TGCAGTGCTCCCCCATCAGGGGGGTACTATGGCTACACCTTC	CSAPPSGGYYGYTF
15	NA	TRBV24-1	TRBJ2-5	few	TGTGCCACCAGTGATTTCTCGGTAGAAAAAGAGACCCAGTACTTC	CATSDFSVEKETQYF
14	NA	TRBV6-5	TRBJ1-2	NA	TGTGCCAGCAACCTCCGGACGAGTGTCTATGGCTACACCTTC	CASNLRTSVYGYTF
18	TRBD1	TRBV27	TRBJ2-5	NA	TGTGCCAGCAGCGCTAAGTTCCGGGACAGGGGATCCCAAGAGACCCAGTACTTC	CASSAKFRDRGSQETQYF
16	NA	TRBV7-6	TRBJ2-7	NA	TGTGCCAGCAGCCCCGTTCTCCCACAGTACGGCGACGAGCAGTACTTC	CASSPVLPQYGDEQYF
16	TRBD2	TRBV7-2	TRBJ2-7	NA	TGTGCCAGCAGCTTAGGGACTAGCGGGGCGGGTATTGAGCAGTACTTC	CASSLGTSGAGIEQYF
11	NA	TRBV28	TRBJ2-1	few	TGTGCCAGCAGCCCAAGCTTTAGGCAGTTCTTC	CASSPSFRQFF
14	NA	TRBV7-9	TRBJ2-5	few	TGTGCCAGCAGCCCCCGACAGTATGAAGAGACCCAGTACTTC	CASSPRQYEETQYF